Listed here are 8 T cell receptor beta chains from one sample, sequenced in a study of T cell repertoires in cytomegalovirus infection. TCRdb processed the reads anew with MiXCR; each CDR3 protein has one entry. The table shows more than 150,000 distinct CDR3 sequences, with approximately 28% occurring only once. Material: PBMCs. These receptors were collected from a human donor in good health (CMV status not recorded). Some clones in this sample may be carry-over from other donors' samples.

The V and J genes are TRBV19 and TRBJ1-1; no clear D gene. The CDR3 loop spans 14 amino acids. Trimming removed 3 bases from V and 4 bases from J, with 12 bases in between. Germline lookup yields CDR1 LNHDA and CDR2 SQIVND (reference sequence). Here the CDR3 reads CASSMEGGSTEAFF. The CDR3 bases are TGTGCCAGTAGTATGGAGGGTGGGAGCACTGAAGCTTTCTTT. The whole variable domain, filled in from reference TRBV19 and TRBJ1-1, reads DGGITQSPKYLFRKEGQNVTLSCEQNLNHDAMYWYRQDPGQGLRLIYYSQIVNDFQKGDIAEGYSVSREKKESFPLTVTSAQKNPTAFYLCASSMEGGSTEAFFGQGTRLTVV.

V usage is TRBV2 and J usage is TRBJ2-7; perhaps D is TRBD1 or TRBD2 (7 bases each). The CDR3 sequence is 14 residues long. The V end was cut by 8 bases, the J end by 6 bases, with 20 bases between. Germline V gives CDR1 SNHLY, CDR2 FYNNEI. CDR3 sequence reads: CASGGRGLRSEQYF. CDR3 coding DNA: TGTGCCAGCGGGGGGAGGGGGCTGAGGAGCGAGCAGTACTTC.

The CDR3: CASSTLQTAYGYTF. For the CDR3, the DNA is TGTGCCAGTAGCACCCTTCAGACGGCTTATGGCTACACCTTC. The chain is built from TRBV19 and TRBJ1-2; D is ambiguous. Germline CDR1 is LNHDA and CDR2 is SQIVND (reference sequence). V was trimmed by 6 bases and J by 5 bases, leaving 16 bases between them. This CDR3 has 14 amino acids.

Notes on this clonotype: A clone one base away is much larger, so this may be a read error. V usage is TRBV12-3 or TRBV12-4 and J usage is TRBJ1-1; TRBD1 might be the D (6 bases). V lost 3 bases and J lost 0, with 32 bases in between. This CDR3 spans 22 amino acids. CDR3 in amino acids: CASSFFGEGGTNLRPMNTEAFF. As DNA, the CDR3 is TGTGCCAGCAGTTTCTTCGGGGAGGGGGGGACCAATTTAAGACCCATGAACACTGAAGCTTTCTTT.

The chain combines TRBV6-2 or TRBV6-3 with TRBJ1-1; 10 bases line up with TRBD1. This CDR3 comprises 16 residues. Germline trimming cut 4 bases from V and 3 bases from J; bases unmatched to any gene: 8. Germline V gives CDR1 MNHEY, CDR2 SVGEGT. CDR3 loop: CASSSAGTGVHTEAFF. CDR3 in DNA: TGTGCCAGCAGTTCCGCCGGGACAGGGGTCCACACTGAAGCTTTCTTT.

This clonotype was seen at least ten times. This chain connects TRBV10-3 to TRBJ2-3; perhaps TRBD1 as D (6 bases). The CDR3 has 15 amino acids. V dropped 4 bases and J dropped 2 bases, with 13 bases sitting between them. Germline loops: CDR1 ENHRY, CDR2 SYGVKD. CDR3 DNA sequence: TGTGCCATCAGTGCAGGGGAGAGCAACACAGATACGCAGTATTTT. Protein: CAISAGESNTDTQYF.

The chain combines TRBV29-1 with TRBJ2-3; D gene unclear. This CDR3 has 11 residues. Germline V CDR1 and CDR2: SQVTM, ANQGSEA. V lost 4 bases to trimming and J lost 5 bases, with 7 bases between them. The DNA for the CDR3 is TGCAGCGTTGTGTTAGGAGATACGCAGTATTTT. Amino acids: CSVVLGDTQYF.

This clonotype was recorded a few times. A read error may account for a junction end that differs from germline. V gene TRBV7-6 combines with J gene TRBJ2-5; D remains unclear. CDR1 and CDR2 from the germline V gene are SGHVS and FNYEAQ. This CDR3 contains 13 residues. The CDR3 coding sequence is TGTGCTAGCAGTCGCGGTGACCAAGAGACCCAGTACTTC. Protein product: CASSRGDQETQYF.